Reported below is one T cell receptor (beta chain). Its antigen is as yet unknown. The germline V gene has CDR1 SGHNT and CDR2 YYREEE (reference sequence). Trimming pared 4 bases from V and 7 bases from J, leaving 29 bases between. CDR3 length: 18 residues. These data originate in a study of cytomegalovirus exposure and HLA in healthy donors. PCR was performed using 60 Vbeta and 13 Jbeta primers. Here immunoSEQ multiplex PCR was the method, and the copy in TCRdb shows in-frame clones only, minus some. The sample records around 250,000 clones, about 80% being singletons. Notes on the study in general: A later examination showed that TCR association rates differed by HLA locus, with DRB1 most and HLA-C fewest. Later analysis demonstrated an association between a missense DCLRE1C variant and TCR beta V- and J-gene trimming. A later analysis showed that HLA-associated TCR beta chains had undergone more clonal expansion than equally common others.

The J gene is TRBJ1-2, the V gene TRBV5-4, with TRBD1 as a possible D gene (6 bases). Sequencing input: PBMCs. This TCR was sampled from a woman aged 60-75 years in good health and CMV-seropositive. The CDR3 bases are TGTGCCAGCAGCGGGGGCGCAGTGTTGATCCGAGGGCCTAGTGGCTACACCTTC. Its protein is CASSGGAVLIRGPSGYTF. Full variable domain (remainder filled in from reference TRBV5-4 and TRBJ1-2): ETGVTQSPTHLIKTRGQQVTLRCSSQSGHNTVSWYQQALGQGPQFIFQYYREEENGRGNFPPRFSGLQFPNYSSELNVNALELDDSALYLCASSGGAVLIRGPSGYTFGSGTRLTVV.